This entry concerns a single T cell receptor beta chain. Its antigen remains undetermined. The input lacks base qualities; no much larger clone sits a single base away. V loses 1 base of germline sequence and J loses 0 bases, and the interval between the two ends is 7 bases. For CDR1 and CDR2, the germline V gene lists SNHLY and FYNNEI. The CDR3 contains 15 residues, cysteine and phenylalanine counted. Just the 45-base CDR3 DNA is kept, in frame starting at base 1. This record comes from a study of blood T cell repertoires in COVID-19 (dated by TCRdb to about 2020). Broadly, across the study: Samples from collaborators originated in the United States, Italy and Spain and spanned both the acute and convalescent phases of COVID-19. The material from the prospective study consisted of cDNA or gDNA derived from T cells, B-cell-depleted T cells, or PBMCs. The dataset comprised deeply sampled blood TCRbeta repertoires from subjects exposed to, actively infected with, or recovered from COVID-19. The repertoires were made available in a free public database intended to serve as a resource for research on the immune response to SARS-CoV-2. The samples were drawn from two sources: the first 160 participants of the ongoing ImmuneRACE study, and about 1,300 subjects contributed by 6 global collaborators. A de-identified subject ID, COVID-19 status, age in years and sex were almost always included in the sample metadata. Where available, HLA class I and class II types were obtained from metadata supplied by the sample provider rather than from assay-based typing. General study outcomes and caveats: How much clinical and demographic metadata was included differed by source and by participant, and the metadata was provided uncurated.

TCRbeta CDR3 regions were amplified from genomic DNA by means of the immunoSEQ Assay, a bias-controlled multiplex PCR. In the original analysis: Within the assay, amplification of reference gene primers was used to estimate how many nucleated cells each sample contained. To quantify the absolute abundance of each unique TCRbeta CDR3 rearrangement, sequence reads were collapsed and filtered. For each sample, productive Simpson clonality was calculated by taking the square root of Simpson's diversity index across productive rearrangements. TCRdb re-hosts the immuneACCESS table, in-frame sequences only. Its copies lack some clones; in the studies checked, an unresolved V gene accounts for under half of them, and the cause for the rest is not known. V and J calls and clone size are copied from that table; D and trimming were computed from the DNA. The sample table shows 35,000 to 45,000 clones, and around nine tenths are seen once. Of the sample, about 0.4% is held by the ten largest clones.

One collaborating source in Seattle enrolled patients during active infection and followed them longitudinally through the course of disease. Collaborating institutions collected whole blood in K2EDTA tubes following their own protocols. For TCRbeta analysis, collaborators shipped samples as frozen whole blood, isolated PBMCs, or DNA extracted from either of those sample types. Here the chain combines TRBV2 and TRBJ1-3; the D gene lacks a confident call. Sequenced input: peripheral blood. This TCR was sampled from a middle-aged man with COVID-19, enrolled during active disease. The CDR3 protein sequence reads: CASSEVPYSGNTIYF. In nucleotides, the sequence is TGTGCCAGCAGTGAAGTCCCCTACTCTGGAAACACCATATATTTT.